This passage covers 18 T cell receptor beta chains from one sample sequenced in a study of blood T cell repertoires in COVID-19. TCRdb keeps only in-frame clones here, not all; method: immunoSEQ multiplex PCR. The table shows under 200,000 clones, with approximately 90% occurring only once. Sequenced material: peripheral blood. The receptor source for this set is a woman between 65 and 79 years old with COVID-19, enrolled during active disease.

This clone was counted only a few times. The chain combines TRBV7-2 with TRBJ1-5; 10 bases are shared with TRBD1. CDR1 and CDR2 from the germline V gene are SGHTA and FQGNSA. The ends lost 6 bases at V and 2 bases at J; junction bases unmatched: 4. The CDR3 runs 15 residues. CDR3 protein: CASSYGTGGNQPQHF. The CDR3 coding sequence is TGTGCCAGCAGTTATGGGACAGGGGGCAATCAGCCCCAGCATTTT.

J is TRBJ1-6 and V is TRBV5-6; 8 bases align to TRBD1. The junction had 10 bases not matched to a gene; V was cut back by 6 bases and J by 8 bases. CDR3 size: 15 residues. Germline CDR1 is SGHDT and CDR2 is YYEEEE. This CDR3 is CASTPRTGWDSPLHF. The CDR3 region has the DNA TGTGCCAGCACCCCTCGGACAGGGTGGGATTCACCCCTCCACTTT.

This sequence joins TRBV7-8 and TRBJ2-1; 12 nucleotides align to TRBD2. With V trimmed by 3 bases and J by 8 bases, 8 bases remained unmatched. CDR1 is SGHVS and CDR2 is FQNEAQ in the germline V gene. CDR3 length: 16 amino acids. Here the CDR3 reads CASSLRTSGAGHEQFF. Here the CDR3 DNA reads TGTGCCAGCAGCTTGAGGACTAGCGGGGCCGGCCATGAGCAGTTCTTC.

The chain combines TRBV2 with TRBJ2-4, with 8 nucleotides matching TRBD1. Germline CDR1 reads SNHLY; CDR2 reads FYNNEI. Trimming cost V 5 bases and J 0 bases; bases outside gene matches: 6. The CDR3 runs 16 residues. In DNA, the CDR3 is TGTGCCAGCAGTTTGGGACAGGCCTTAGCCAAAAACATTCAGTACTTC. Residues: CASSLGQALAKNIQYF.

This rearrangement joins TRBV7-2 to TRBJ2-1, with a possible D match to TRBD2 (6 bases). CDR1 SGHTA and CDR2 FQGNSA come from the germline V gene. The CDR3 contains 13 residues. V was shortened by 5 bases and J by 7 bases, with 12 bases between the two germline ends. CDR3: CASSRAGTNEQFF. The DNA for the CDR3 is TGTGCCAGCAGCCGCGCGGGGACGAATGAGCAGTTCTTC.

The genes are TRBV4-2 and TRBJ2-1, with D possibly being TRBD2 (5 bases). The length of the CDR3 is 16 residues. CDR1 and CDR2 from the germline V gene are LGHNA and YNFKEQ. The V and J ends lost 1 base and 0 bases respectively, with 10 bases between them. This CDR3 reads CASSQVRGHSYNEQFF. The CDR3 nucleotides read TGTGCCAGCAGCCAAGTTCGGGGTCACTCCTACAATGAGCAGTTCTTC.

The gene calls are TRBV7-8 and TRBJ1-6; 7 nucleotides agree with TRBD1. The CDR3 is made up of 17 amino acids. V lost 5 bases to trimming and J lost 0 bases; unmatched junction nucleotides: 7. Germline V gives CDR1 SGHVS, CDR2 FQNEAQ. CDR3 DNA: TGTGCCAGCAGCCTGGGACAGTTTAGCTCCTATAATTCACCCCTCCACTTT. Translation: CASSLGQFSSYNSPLHF.

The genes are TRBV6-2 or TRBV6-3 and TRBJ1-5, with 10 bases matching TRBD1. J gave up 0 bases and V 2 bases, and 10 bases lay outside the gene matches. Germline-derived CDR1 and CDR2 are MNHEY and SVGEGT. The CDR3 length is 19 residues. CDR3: CASSYRLSGQGSSNQPQHF. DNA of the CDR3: TGTGCCAGCAGTTACCGCCTATCGGGACAGGGGAGTAGCAATCAGCCCCAGCATTTT.

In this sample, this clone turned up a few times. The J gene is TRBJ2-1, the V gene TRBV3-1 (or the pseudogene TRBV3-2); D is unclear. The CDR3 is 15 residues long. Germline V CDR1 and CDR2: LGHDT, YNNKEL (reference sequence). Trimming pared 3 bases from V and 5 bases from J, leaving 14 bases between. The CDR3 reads CASSQGGQTNNEQFF. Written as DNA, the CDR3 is TGTGCCAGCAGCCAGGGTGGGCAGACAAACAATGAGCAGTTCTTC.

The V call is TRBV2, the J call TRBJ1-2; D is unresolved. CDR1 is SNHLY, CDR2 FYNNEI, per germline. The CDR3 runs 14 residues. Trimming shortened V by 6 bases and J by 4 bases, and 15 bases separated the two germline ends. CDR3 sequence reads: CASRYRDSGYGYTF. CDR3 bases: TGTGCCAGCAGGTACCGGGATTCGGGCTATGGCTACACCTTC.

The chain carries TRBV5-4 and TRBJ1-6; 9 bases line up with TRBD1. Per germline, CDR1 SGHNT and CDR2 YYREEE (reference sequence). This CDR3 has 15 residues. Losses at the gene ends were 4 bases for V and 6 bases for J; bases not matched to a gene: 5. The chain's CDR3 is CASSASGQGNSPLHF. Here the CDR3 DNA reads TGTGCCAGCAGCGCCTCGGGACAGGGTAATTCACCCCTCCACTTT.

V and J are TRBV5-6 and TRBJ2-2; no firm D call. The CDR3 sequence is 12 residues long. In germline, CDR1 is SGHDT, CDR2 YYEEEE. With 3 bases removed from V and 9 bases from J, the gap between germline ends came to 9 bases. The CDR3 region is CASSSVARELFF. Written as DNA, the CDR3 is TGTGCCAGCAGCTCAGTGGCCCGGGAGCTGTTTTTT.

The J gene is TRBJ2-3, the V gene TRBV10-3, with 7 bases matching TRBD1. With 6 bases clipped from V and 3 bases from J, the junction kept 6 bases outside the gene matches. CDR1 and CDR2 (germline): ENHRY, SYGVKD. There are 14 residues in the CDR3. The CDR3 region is CAISPETGTDTQYF. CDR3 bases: TGTGCCATCAGCCCAGAGACAGGGACAGATACGCAGTATTTT.

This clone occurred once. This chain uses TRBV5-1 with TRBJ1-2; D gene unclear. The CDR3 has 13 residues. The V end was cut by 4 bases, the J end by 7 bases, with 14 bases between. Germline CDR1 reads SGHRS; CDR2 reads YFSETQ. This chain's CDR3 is CASSPDGWFGYTF. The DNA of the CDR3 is TGCGCCAGCAGCCCCGACGGGTGGTTTGGCTACACCTTC.

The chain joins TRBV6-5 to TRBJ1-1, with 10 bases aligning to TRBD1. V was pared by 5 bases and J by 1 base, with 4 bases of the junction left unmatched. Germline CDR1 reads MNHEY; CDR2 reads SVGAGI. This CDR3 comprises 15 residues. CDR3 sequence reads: CASSKGQGRNTEAFF. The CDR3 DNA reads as TGTGCCAGCAGTAAGGGACAGGGGCGGAACACTGAAGCTTTCTTT.

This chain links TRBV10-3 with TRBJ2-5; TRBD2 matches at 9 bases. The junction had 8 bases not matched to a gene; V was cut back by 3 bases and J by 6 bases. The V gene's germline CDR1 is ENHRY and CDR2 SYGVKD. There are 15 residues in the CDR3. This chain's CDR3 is CAISDRASGDQTQYF. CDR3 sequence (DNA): TGTGCCATCAGTGACAGGGCTAGCGGGGATCAGACCCAGTACTTC.

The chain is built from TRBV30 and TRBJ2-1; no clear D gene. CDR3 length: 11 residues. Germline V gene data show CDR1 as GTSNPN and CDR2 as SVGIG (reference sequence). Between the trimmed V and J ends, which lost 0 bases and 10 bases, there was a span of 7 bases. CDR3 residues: CAWSVVREQFF. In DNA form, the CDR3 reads TGTGCCTGGAGTGTAGTCAGGGAGCAGTTCTTC.

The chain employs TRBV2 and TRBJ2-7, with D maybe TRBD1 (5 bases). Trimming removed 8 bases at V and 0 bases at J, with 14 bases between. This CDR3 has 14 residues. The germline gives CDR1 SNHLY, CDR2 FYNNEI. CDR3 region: CASRASTVSYEQYF. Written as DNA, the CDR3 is TGTGCCAGCCGGGCTTCGACAGTCTCCTACGAGCAGTACTTC.